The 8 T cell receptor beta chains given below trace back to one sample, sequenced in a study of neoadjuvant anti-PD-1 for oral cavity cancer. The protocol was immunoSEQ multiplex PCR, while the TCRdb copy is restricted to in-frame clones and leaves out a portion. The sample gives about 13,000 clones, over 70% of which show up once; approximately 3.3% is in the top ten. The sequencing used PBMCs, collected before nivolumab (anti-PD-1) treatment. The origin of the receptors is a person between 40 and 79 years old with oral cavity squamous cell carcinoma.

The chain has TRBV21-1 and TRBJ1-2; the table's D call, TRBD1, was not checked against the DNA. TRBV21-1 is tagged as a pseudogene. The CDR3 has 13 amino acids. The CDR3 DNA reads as TGTGCCAGCAGCAACACAGAGTCCTATGGCTACACCTTC. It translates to CASSNTESYGYTF.

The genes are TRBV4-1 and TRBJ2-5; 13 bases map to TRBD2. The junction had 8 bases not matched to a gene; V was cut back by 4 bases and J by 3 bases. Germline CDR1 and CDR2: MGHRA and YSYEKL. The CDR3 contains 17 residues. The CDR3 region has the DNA TGCGCCAGCAGCCCCTCGACTAGCGGGAGGCGGAAAGAGACCCAGTACTTC. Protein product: CASSPSTSGRRKETQYF.

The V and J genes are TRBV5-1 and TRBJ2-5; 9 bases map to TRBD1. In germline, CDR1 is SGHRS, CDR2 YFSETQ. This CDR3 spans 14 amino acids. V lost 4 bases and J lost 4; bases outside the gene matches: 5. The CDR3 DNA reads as TGCGCCAGCAGCCACGGGACAGGGCGAGAGACCCAGTACTTC. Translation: CASSHGTGRETQYF.

The CDR3 region is CASSLWTSGSFATSEQYF. DNA for the CDR3: TGTGCCAGCTCACTTTGGACTAGCGGGAGTTTTGCGACGTCCGAGCAGTACTTC. The chain combines TRBV18 with TRBJ2-7, with TRBD2 identical over 13 bases. Looked up from germline, CDR1 is KGHSH and CDR2 is LQKENI. This CDR3 has 18 residues. V lost 4 bases, J lost 6 bases, and 15 bases stayed unmatched.

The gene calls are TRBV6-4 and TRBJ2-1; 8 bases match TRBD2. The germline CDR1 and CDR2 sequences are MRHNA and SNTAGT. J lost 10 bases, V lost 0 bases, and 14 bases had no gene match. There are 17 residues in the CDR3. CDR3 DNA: TGTGCCAGCAGTGACTCGAGAGGCGGGGGGTCGTGGGAGGAGCAGTTCTTC. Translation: CASSDSRGGGSWEEQFF.

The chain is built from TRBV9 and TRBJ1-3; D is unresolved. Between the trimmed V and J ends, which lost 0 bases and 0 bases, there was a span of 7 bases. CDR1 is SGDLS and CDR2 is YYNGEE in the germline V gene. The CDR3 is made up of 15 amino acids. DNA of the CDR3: TGTGCCAGCAGCGTAGGACACCTCTCTGGAAACACCATATATTTT. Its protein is CASSVGHLSGNTIYF.

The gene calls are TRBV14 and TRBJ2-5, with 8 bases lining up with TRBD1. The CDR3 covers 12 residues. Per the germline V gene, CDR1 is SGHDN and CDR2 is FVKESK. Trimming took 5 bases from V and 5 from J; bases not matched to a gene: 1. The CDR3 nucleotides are TGTGCCAGCAGCAGGGACAGGGAGACCCAGTACTTC. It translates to CASSRDRETQYF.

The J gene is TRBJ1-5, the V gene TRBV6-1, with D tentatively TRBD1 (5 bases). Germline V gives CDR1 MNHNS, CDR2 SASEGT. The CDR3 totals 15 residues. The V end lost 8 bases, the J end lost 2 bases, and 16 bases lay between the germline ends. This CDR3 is CASGGGIRGNQPQHF. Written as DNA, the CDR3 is TGTGCCAGCGGAGGAGGAATCAGGGGCAATCAGCCCCAGCATTTT.